This T cell receptor (beta chain) derives from a study of T cell repertoires in cytomegalovirus infection. Study at large: It was recently identified HLA-C-restricted and well-studied HLA-B-restricted CMV epitopes that the study used. The public TCR beta signatures pointed to both CMV infection and matching HLA type.

TCRdb recomputed calls from the reads with MiXCR, one row per CDR3 protein. This table holds 300,000 to 400,000 distinct CDR3 sequences, under 35% found once. This clonotype was seen ten or more times. The antigen is not known. The ends were cut back, 3 bases at V and 3 bases at J, with 9 bases in the middle. The CDR3 is 14 residues long. CDR1 and CDR2 (germline): SGHTA, FQGNSA. Findings of the study overall: Using cumulative public TCR beta family frequency, the authors identified those who carried CMV together with the relevant HLA. HLA-C-restricted, CMV-specific TCR beta clonotypes were dominant ex vivo.

The receptor was derived from a human donor in good health (CMV status not recorded). Some clones in this sample may be carry-over from other donors' samples. The starting material was cultured PBMCs, obtained from culture after CMV antigen stimulation. V usage is TRBV7-2 and J usage is TRBJ1-5, with a possible D match to TRBD1 (6 bases). DNA for the CDR3: TGTGCCAGCAGCTTTGGACAGTACAATCAGCCCCAGCATTTT. Its protein is CASSFGQYNQPQHF.